The 5 T cell receptor beta chains below come from one sample, sequenced in a study of T cells in Graves' hyperthyroidism and ophthalmopathy (dated by TCRdb to the late 2010s). Library generation was performed with multiplex PCR. These reads were obtained on an Illumina HiSeq 2000. Amplification of TCR beta CDR3 regions was carried out from RNA transcripts. The TCR CDR3 was subjected to a first round of RT-PCR using the HTBI primer set and the Qiagen OneStep RT-PCR kit. TCRdb's own reprocessing of the public reads used fastp at Q25 and MiXCR and kept productive beta chains. Each entry is one CDR3 protein sequence, shown with its most common DNA and genes. For this sample the table gives around 250,000 distinct CDR3 sequences, of which roughly 15% were detected only once. The top ten constitute around 30% of the sample. Material for sequencing was blood. These receptors came from a woman aged 18-30 years with Graves' ophthalmopathy.

The V gene is TRBV13, the J gene TRBJ2-7; tentatively, D is TRBD2 (6 bases). V was trimmed by 5 bases and J by 7 bases, leaving 15 bases between them. Germline-derived CDR1 and CDR2 are PRHDT and FYEKMQ (reference sequence). This CDR3 has 13 residues. CDR3 sequence reads: CASSGEVGREQYF. The CDR3 DNA follows: TGTGCCAGCAGCGGGGAGGTGGGGCGTGAGCAGTACTTC.

This clonotype was counted ten times or more. The V call is TRBV11-2, the J call TRBJ2-5, with 7 bases lining up with TRBD2. CDR3 size: 13 residues. V dropped 1 base and J dropped 7; count of bases not matched to a gene: 3. Looked up from germline, CDR1 is SGHAT and CDR2 is FQNNGV. Here the CDR3 DNA reads TGTGCCAGCAGCTTAGGATGGGAGGGGACCCAGTACTTC. Protein product: CASSLGWEGTQYF.

This clonotype was found many times. The chain carries TRBV28 and TRBJ1-5; 9 bases align to TRBD1. The ends lost 4 bases at V and 5 bases at J; junction bases unmatched: 6. The CDR3 loop spans 15 amino acids. CDR1 is MDHEN and CDR2 is SYDVKM in the germline V gene. The CDR3 protein is CASSSPGQGHQPQHF. The CDR3 region has the DNA TGTGCCAGCAGTTCCCCGGGACAGGGTCATCAGCCCCAGCATTTT.

The sample holds many counts of this clonotype. V usage is TRBV7-2 and J usage is TRBJ2-1; D not certain. In germline, CDR1 is SGHTA, CDR2 FQGNSA. Between the trimmed V and J ends, which lost 1 base and 0 bases, there was a span of 7 bases. The CDR3 has 15 amino acids. CDR3 protein: CASSLVSYSYNEQFF. Written as DNA, the CDR3 is TGTGCCAGCAGCTTAGTGTCATACTCCTACAATGAGCAGTTCTTC.

V and J are TRBV7-2 and TRBJ1-3; tentatively, D is TRBD1 (5 bases). Per the germline V gene, CDR1 is SGHTA and CDR2 is FQGNSA. The V and J ends lost 3 bases and 0 bases respectively, with 15 bases between them. CDR3 size: 17 residues. The CDR3 spells CASSFGAGPSSGNTIYF. CDR3 nucleotides: TGTGCCAGCAGCTTCGGGGCGGGACCGAGCTCTGGAAACACCATATATTTT. The whole variable domain, filled in from reference TRBV7-2 and TRBJ1-3, reads GAGVSQSPSNKVTEKGKDVELRCDPISGHTALYWYRQSLGQGLEFLIYFQGNSAPDKSGLPSDRFSAERTGGSVSTLTIQRTQQEDSAVYLCASSFGAGPSSGNTIYFGEGSWLTVV.